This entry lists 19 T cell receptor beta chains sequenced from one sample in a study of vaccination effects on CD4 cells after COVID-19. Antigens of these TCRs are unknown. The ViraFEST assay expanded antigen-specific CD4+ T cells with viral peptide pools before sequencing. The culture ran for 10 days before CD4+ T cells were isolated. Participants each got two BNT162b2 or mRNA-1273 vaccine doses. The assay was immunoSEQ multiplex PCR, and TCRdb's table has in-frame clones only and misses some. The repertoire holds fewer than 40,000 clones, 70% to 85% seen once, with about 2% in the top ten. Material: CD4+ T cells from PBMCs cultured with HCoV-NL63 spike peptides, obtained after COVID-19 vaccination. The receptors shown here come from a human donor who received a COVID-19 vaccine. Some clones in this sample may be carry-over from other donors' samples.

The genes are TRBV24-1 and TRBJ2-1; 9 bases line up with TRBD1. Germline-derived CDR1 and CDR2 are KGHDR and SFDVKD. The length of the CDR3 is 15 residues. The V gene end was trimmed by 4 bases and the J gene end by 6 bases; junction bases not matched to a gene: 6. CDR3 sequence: CATSDPGQGFNEQFF. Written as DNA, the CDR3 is TGTGCCACCAGTGACCCGGGACAGGGCTTCAATGAGCAGTTCTTC.

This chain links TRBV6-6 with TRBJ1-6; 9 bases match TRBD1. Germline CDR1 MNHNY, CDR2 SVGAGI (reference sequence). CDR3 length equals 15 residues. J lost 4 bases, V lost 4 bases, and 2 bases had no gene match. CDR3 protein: CASSSGQGYNSPLHF. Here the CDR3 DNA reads TGTGCCAGCAGTTCCGGACAGGGGTATAATTCACCCCTCCACTTT.

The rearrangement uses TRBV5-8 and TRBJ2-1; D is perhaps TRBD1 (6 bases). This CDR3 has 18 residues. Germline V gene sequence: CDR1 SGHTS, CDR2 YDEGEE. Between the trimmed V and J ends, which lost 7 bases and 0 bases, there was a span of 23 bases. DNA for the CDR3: TGTGCCAGCCCGAATCTAGGGGGTGAAAAAAGCTCCTACAATGAGCAGTTCTTC. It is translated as CASPNLGGEKSSYNEQFF.

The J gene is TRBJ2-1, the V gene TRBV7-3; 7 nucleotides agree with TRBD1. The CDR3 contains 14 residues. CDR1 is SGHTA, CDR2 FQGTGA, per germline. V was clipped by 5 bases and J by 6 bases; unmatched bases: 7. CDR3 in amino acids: CASSGGQVGNEQFF. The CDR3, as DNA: TGTGCCAGCAGCGGCGGACAGGTCGGCAATGAGCAGTTCTTC.

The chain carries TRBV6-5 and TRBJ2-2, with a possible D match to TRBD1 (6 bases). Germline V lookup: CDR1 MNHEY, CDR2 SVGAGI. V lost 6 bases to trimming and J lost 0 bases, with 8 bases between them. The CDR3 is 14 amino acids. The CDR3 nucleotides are TGTGCCAGCAGGAGGACAGCGAACACCGGGGAGCTGTTTTTT. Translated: CASRRTANTGELFF.

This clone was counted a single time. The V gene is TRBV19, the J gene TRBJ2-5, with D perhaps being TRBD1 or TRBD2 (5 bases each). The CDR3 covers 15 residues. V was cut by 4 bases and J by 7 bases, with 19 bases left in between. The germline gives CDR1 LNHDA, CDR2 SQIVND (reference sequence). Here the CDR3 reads CASSTGTARIWTQYF. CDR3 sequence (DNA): TGTGCCAGTAGTACCGGGACCGCCCGAATTTGGACCCAGTACTTC.

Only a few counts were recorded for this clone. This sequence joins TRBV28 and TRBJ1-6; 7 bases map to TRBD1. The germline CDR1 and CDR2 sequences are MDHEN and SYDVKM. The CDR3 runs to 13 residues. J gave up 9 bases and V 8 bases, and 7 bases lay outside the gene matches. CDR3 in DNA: TGTGCCAGCGATACAGGGGTAGGTTCACCCCTCCACTTT. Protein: CASDTGVGSPLHF. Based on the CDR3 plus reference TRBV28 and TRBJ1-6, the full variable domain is DVKVTQSSRYLVKRTGEKVFLECVQDMDHENMFWYRQDPGLGLRLIYFSYDVKMKEKGDIPEGYSVSREKKERFSLILESASTNQTSMYLCASDTGVGSPLHFGNGTRLTVT.

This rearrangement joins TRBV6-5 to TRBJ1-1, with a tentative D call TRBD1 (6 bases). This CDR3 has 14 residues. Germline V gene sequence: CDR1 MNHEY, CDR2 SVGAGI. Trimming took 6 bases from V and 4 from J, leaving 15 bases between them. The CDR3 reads CASSRTGGLTEAFF. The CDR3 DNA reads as TGTGCCAGCAGCCGCACTGGGGGGCTCACTGAAGCTTTCTTT.

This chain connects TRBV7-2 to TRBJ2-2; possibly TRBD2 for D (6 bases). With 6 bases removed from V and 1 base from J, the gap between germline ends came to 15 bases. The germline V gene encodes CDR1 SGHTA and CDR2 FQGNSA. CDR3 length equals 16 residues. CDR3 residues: CASSPLAAVNTGELFF. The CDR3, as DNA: TGTGCCAGCAGTCCTTTAGCGGCGGTGAACACCGGGGAGCTGTTTTTT. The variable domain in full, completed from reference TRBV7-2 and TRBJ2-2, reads GAGVSQSPSNKVTEKGKDVELRCDPISGHTALYWYRQSLGQGLEFLIYFQGNSAPDKSGLPSDRFSAERTGGSVSTLTIQRTQQEDSAVYLCASSPLAAVNTGELFFGEGSRLTVL.

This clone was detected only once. CDR3 sequence: CAWSDGQGAFGYTF. In nucleotides, the CDR3 is TGTGCCTGGAGTGATGGGCAGGGGGCGTTTGGCTACACCTTC. The rearrangement joins TRBV30 to TRBJ1-2; 8 nucleotides line up with TRBD1. The CDR3 is made up of 14 amino acids. J lost 7 bases, V lost 1 base, and 8 bases had no gene match. Germline V CDR1 and CDR2: GTSNPN, SVGIG (reference sequence).

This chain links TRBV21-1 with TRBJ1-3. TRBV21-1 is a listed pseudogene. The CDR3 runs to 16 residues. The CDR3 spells CASSMETHDSGNTIYF. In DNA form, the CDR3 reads TGTGCCAGCAGCATGGAGACACACGACTCTGGAAACACCATATATTTT.

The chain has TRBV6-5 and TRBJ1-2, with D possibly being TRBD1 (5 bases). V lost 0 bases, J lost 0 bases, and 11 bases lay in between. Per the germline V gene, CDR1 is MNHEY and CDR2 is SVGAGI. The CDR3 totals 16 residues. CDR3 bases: TGTGCCAGCAGTTACTCTAGACAGCCTCCTAACTATGGCTACACCTTC. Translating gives CASSYSRQPPNYGYTF.

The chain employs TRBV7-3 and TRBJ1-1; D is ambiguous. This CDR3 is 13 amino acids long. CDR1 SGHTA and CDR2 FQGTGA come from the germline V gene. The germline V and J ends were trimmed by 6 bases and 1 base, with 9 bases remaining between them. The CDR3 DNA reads TGTGCCAGCAGTATTACCCAGAACACTGAAGCTTTCTTT. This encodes CASSITQNTEAFF.

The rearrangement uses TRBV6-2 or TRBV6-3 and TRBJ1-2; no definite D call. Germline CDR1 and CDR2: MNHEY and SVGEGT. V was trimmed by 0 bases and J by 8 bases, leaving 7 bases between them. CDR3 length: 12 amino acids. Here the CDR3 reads CASSYSNRGYTF. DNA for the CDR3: TGTGCCAGCAGTTACTCGAATCGCGGCTACACCTTC.

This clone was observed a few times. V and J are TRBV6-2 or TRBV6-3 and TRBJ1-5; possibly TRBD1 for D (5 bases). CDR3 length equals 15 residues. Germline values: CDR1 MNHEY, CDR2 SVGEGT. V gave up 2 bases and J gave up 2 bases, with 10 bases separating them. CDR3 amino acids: CASSYGGAGNQPQHF. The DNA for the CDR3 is TGTGCCAGCAGTTACGGGGGAGCTGGCAATCAGCCCCAGCATTTT.

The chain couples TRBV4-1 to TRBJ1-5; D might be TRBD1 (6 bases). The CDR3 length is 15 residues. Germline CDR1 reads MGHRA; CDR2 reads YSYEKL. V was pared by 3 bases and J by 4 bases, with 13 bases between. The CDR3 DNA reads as TGCGCCAGCAGCCATCCAGGACAGAAGAATCAGCCCCAGCATTTT. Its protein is CASSHPGQKNQPQHF.

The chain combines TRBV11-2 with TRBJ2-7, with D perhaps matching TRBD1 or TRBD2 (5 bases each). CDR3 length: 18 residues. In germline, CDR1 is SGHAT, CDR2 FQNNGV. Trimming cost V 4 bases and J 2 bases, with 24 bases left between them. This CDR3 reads CASSYKGWVSGTPYEQYV. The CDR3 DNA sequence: TGTGCCAGCAGCTACAAGGGGTGGGTGTCCGGGACCCCCTACGAGCAGTACGTC.

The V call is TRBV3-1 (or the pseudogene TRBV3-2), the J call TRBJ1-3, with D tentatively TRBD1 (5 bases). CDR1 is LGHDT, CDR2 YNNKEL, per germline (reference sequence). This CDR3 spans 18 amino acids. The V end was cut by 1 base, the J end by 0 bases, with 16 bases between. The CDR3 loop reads CASSQGLVEGSSGNTIYF. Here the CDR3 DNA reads TGTGCCAGCAGCCAAGGTTTGGTGGAGGGGTCCTCTGGAAACACCATATATTTT.

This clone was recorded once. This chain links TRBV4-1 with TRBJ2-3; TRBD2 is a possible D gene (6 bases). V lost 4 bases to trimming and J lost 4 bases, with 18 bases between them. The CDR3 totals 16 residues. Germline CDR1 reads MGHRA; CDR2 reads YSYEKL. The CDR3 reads CASSRGPGAQPDTQYF. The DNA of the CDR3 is TGCGCCAGCAGCCGCGGTCCGGGAGCGCAGCCAGATACGCAGTATTTT.